The T cell receptor beta chain under discussion was sequenced for a study of human T cells and chemical hapten exposure. There are a few counts of this clonotype. V was clipped by 0 bases and J by 0 bases, with 13 bases between them. This CDR3 has 16 amino acids. CDR1 and CDR2 (germline): SGHRS, YFSETQ. Time point reported: patch test 3, about 24 weeks after DPC sensitization. The treatment here: therapeutic diphenylcyclopropenone sensitization with weekly scalp DPC. TCRdb recomputed calls from the RACE reads with MiXCR, one row per CDR3 protein. The sample consists of about 120,000 distinct CDR3 sequences, about 11% of them appearing once.

The clonotype originates from a woman aged 45-65 years with alopecia areata. Some clones in this sample may be carry-over from other donors' samples. The sequencing here drew on whole blood, taken in connection with sensitization to the hapten diphenylcyclopropenone (DPC). J is TRBJ2-7 and V is TRBV5-1, with D perhaps matching TRBD2 (6 bases). For the CDR3, the DNA is TGCGCCAGCAGCTTGGCATCGGGGGTCCTCTCCTACGAGCAGTACTTC. This gives the protein CASSLASGVLSYEQYF.